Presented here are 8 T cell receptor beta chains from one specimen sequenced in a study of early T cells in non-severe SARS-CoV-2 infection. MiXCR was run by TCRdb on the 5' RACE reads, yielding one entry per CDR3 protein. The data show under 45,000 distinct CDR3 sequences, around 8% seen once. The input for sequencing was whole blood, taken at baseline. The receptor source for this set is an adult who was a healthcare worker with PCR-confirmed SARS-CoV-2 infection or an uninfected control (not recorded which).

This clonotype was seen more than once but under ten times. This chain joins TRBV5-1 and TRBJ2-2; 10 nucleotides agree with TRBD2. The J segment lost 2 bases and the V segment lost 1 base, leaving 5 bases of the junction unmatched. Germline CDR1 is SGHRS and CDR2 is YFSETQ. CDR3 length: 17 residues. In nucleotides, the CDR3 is TGCGCCAGCAGCTTGCGTAGCGGGGGGCCAAACACCGGGGAGCTGTTTTTT. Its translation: CASSLRSGGPNTGELFF.

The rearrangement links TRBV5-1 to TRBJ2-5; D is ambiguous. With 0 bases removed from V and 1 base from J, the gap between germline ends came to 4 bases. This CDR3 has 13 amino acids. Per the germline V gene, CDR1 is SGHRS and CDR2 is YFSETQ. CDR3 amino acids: CASSLGGQETQYF. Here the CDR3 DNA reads TGCGCCAGCAGCTTGGGGGGCCAAGAGACCCAGTACTTC. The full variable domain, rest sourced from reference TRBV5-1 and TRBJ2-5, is KAGVTQTPRYLIKTRGQQVTLSCSPISGHRSVSWYQQTPGQGLQFLFEYFSETQRNKGNFPGRFSGRQFSNSRSEMNVSTLELGDSALYLCASSLGGQETQYFGPGTRLLVL.

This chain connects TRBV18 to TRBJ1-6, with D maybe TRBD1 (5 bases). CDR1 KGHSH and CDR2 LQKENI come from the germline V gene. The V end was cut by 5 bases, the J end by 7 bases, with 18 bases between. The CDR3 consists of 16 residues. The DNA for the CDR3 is TGTGCCAGCTCAACGTATACCGGGACGGGAAATTCACCCCTCCACTTT. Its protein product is CASSTYTGTGNSPLHF.

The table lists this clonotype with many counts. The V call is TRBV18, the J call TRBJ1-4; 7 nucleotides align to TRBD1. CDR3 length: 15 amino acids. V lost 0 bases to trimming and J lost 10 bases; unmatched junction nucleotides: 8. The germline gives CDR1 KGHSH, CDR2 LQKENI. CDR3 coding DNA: TGTGCCAGCTCACCACCGTCAGACAGGGCGGCAAAACTGTTTTTT. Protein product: CASSPPSDRAAKLFF.

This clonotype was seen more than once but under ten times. The CDR3 spells CASSLYGGSEAFF. In DNA form, the CDR3 reads TGTGCCAGCAGCTTATATGGAGGGTCTGAAGCTTTCTTT. The V and J genes are TRBV7-9 and TRBJ1-1; D is undetermined. CDR1 SEHNR and CDR2 FQNEAQ come from the germline V gene (reference sequence). V was cut by 2 bases and J by 6 bases, with 10 bases left in between. This CDR3 has 13 amino acids.

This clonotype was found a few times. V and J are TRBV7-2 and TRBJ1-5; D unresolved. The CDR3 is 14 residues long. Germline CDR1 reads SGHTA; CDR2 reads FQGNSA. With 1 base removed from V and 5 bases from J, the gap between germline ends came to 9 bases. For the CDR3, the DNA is TGTGCCAGCAGCTTAGAAGGGTTGTATCAGCCCCAGCATTTT. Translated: CASSLEGLYQPQHF.

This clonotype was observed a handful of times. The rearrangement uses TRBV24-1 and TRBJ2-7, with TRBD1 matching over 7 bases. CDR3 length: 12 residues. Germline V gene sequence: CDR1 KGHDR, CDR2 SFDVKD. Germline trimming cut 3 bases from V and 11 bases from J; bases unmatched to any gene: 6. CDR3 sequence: CATSDTTGAKYF. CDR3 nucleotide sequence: TGTGCCACCAGTGATACTACAGGGGCAAAGTACTTC.

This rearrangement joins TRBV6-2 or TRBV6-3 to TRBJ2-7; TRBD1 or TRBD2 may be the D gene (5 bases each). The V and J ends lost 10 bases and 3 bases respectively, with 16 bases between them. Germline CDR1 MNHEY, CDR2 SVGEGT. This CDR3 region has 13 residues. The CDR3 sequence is CATRPGTIYEQYF. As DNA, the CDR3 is TGTGCCACCAGACCCGGGACCATCTACGAGCAGTACTTC.